Below, 9 T cell receptor beta chains from the same sample are listed, as sequenced in a study of T cell responses to AZD1222 COVID-19 vaccine (dated by TCRdb to the early 2020s). The time point label of this sample denotes: about 28 days (+/-7) after the second vaccine dose. Libraries were built with the immunoSEQ multiplex PCR assay. TCRdb mirrors the immuneACCESS table, restricted to in-frame sequences. Some clones are absent from its copies; in checked studies, under half trace to an unresolved V gene, and the reason for the others is unknown. Within this sample are fewer than 200,000 clones, with approximately 94% of them counted one time only. Around 1.5% of the sample belongs to the ten largest clones. Sequenced material: peripheral blood, taken 28 days after the second AZD1222 dose. The receptors here all came from an adult who received the AZD1222 COVID-19 vaccine.

The CDR3 bases are TGTGCAGTAGGTTTAGACAGCTATGGCTACACCTTC. The encoded protein is CAVGLDSYGYTF. V gene TRBV19 combines with J gene TRBJ1-2; tentative D call: TRBD1 (5 bases). In germline, CDR1 is LNHDA, CDR2 SQIVND (reference sequence). This CDR3 is built from 12 residues.

The chain carries TRBV11-2 and TRBJ2-4; the match to TRBD1 covers 12 bases. This CDR3 is 16 amino acids long. Germline CDR1 is SGHAT and CDR2 is FQNNGV. J was trimmed by 3 bases and V by 5 bases; bases with no gene match: 5. The CDR3 reads CASSHWDRGLKNIQYF. CDR3 bases: TGTGCCAGCAGCCACTGGGACAGGGGGCTCAAAAACATTCAGTACTTC. Supplemented by reference TRBV11-2 and TRBJ2-4, the full variable domain reads EAGVAQSPRYKIIEKRQSVAFWCNPISGHATLYWYQQILGQGPKLLIQFQNNGVVDDSQLPKDRFSAERLKGVDSTLKIQPAKLEDSAVYLCASSHWDRGLKNIQYFGAGTRLSVL.

The sample holds one count of this clone. The chain couples TRBV29-1 to TRBJ1-1, with D unclear. This CDR3 has 13 residues. Per the germline V gene, CDR1 is SQVTM and CDR2 is ANQGSEA. V lost 0 bases to trimming and J lost 5 bases, with 10 bases between them. CDR3 in DNA: TGCAGCGTTGAAGATCAGCGTAGGACTGAAGCTTTCTTT. Translated, it gives CSVEDQRRTEAFF.

The chain carries TRBV9 and TRBJ2-1, with 14 bases that match TRBD2. Looked up from germline, CDR1 is SGDLS and CDR2 is YYNGEE. With V trimmed by 5 bases and J by 11 bases, 15 bases remained unmatched. This CDR3 contains 17 residues. This CDR3 reads CASSGSGSGLAGEKQFF. DNA of the CDR3: TGTGCCAGCAGTGGTAGTGGGTCGGGACTAGCGGGAGAAAAGCAGTTCTTC. Together with reference TRBV9 and TRBJ2-1, the CDR3 gives the full variable domain: DSGVTQTPKHLITATGQRVTLRCSPRSGDLSVYWYQQSLDQGLQFLIQYYNGEERAKGNILERFSAQQFPDLHSELNLSSLELGDSALYFCASSGSGSGLAGEKQFFGPGTRLTVL.

Written as DNA, the CDR3 is TGTGCCAGCAGTTTAATCCAGGGCGACACTGAAGCTTTCTTT. This sequence encodes CASSLIQGDTEAFF. The V and J genes are TRBV28 and TRBJ1-1, with a tentative D call TRBD1 (5 bases). The CDR3 sequence is 14 residues long. The germline V and J ends were trimmed by 2 bases and 3 bases, with 10 bases remaining between them. Looked up from germline, CDR1 is MDHEN and CDR2 is SYDVKM. The variable domain in full, completed from reference TRBV28 and TRBJ1-1, reads DVKVTQSSRYLVKRTGEKVFLECVQDMDHENMFWYRQDPGLGLRLIYFSYDVKMKEKGDIPEGYSVSREKKERFSLILESASTNQTSMYLCASSLIQGDTEAFFGQGTRLTVV.

J is TRBJ1-1 and V is TRBV28; D is uncertain. V dropped 5 bases and J dropped 5 bases, with 12 bases sitting between them. Germline assignment: CDR1 MDHEN and CDR2 SYDVKM. This CDR3 is built from 13 residues. CDR3 DNA sequence: TGTGCCAGCAGTAATCCGGTGGGTACTGAAGCTTTCTTT. Protein sequence: CASSNPVGTEAFF.

This clone has just a few counts. The V gene is TRBV3-1 (or the pseudogene TRBV3-2), the J gene TRBJ1-1, with TRBD1 as a possible D gene (5 bases). The CDR3 is 12 residues long. Germline CDR1 LGHDT, CDR2 YNNKEL (reference sequence). CDR3 bases: TGTGGATCGGGGCCGCTAAACACTGAAGCTTTCTTT. Its protein is CGSGPLNTEAFF.

The rearrangement links TRBV30 to TRBJ1-1, with 10 bases matching TRBD1. This CDR3 comprises 15 residues. Germline trimming cut 8 bases from V and 0 bases from J; bases unmatched to any gene: 9. Germline CDR1 and CDR2: GTSNPN and SVGIG (reference sequence). For the CDR3, the DNA is TGTGCCAACGTCCCGGGACAGGGGATGAACACTGAAGCTTTCTTT. Translated, it gives CANVPGQGMNTEAFF.

The sample holds a few counts of this clone. V usage is TRBV6-5 and J usage is TRBJ1-2, with no clear D. Germline-derived CDR1 and CDR2 are MNHEY and SVGAGI. The CDR3 covers 14 residues. V lost 5 bases, J lost 3 bases, and 13 bases lay in between. CDR3 nucleotide sequence: TGTGCCAGCAGTCCCGTTGACGGCTACTATGGCTACACCTTC. This translates into CASSPVDGYYGYTF.